Shown below are 7 T cell receptor beta chains from a single sample sequenced in a study of CD8+CD57+ T cells in acquired aplastic anemia. Genomic DNA, serving as template, underwent TCR beta VDJ and CDR3 profiling. A single record per CDR3 protein comes from TCRdb applying MiXCR to the reads. Here the sample spans some 200,000 distinct CDR3 sequences, around 49% being singletons. Sequencing involved patients with CD8+CD57+ cell expansion previously shown by flow cytometry. Input material: sorted CD4+, CD8+, or CD8+CD57+ T cells (not recorded which) from PBMCs. The receptors derive from a human donor with aplastic anemia.

This clonotype was detected ten times or more. CDR3 region: CASSYSSTYEQYF. CDR3 sequence (DNA): TGTGCCAGCAGTTACAGTTCTACCTACGAGCAGTACTTC. V is TRBV6-5 and J is TRBJ2-7; D gene ambiguous. Germline CDR1 is MNHEY and CDR2 is SVGAGI. CDR3 length: 13 amino acids. V was clipped by 2 bases and J by 2 bases, with 7 bases between them.

V gene TRBV7-9 combines with J gene TRBJ1-2; the match to TRBD1 covers 8 bases. The CDR3 runs to 15 residues. With 3 bases clipped from V and 3 bases from J, the junction kept 6 bases outside the gene matches. Germline V gene data show CDR1 as SEHNR and CDR2 as FQNEAQ (reference sequence). The CDR3 DNA follows: TGTGCCAGCAGCTTTGGACAGGGATCCGACTATGGCTACACCTTC. Its translation: CASSFGQGSDYGYTF.

The J gene is TRBJ2-1, the V gene TRBV29-1; D is possibly TRBD2 (7 bases). V dropped 4 bases and J dropped 3 bases, with 10 bases sitting between them. Germline loops: CDR1 SQVTM, CDR2 ANQGSEA. The CDR3 runs to 13 residues. Here the CDR3 DNA reads TGCAGCGTTGCGGGGGGCGACTACAATGAGCAGTTCTTC. This translates into CSVAGGDYNEQFF.

This clonotype was detected a few times. A read error is possible here, since a much larger clone lies one base away. The J gene is TRBJ2-7, the V gene TRBV25-1; TRBD1 or TRBD2 may be the D gene (5 bases each). The CDR3 sequence is 19 residues long. Trimming took off 2 bases at V and 2 bases at J, with 25 bases between the two ends. From germline, CDR1 is MGHDK and CDR2 SYGVNS. CDR3 protein: CASSEAEISTGTATYEQYF. The DNA of the CDR3 is TGTGCCAGCAGTGAAGCCGAAATTTCGACCGGGACGGCGACCTACGAGCAGTACTTC.

With respect to this clonotype: At one of its ends the junction is not consistent with the germline gene, which may arise from a read error. The rearrangement uses TRBV4-1 and TRBJ1-4; D is unresolved. This CDR3 comprises 18 residues. In germline, CDR1 is MGHRA, CDR2 YSYEKL. The CDR3 loop is CASSQVVPGSTTNEKLLF. CDR3 sequence (DNA): TGCGCCAGCAGCCAAGTCGTTCCAGGCTCTACAACTAATGAAAAACTGCTTTTT.

In its sample, this clonotype was seen once. J is TRBJ1-2 and V is TRBV7-2; D unresolved. Trimming cost V 2 bases and J 3 bases, with 10 bases left between them. The V gene's germline CDR1 is SGHTA and CDR2 FQGNSA. This CDR3 comprises 14 residues. DNA of the CDR3: TGTGCCAGCAGCTTACCGGGAGTAGACTATGGCTACACCTTC. Its protein product is CASSLPGVDYGYTF.

This clonotype came up once. The chain recombines TRBV3-1 with TRBJ1-6; TRBD1 aligns across 7 bases. J lost 7 bases, V lost 2 bases, and 14 bases had no gene match. The CDR3 extends over 18 amino acids. Looked up from germline, CDR1 is LGHDT and CDR2 is YNNKEL (reference sequence). CDR3 nucleotide sequence: TGTGCCAGCAGCCAAAAACCCGAACAGGGGATGAGAAATTCACCCCTCCACTTT. It translates to CASSQKPEQGMRNSPLHF.